This record concerns one T cell receptor (beta chain) sequence. It lacks a known antigen. No base-level quality is on record; no much larger clone is a single base apart. The record originates from a study of CD8 T cells in Susac syndrome (dated 2019 in TCRdb). About the investigation overall: Repertoire sequencing was used to test whether CD8+ T cell activation and differentiation in Susac syndrome was antigen driven.

CDR1 and CDR2 are drawn from the germline V gene: KGHSH, LQKENI. Including the terminal cysteine and phenylalanine, the CDR3 comprises 13 residues. Kept here is only the CDR3 DNA, which spans 39 bases and is read in frame from base 1. V sheds 6 bases and J sheds 0 bases, leaving 9 bases between their ends. RNA was extracted using the RNeasy kit, and about 0.45 to 1 ug of the RNA was reverse transcribed with random hexamers. The immunoSEQ multiplex PCR assay, covering 54 Vbeta and 13 Jbeta segments, was used to amplify TCR beta CDR3 regions. To correct PCR amplification bias, a synthetic template baseline was used for both primer optimization and computational correction. As for the original processing: Reads were assigned to V, D and J genes according to IMGT and analyzed in immunoSEQ Analyzer, with only productive sequences retained. To calculate clonality, Shannon entropy was normalized by log2 of the number of productive unique sequences and then subtracted from one. Public and private clones were assessed among the 100 most prevalent clones of each patient and control. Susac-specific clones were defined as absent from healthy and MS cohorts, 850 to 1,300 published viral clones and other ImmuneACCESS disease sequences. Through fastp at Q25 and MiXCR, TCRdb rebuilt clones from the public reads, retaining in-frame beta chains. Each record represents a unique CDR3 protein, reported with the most common genes and DNA among its rows. TCRdb's processing, not the study's, gives the V and J calls here. In this sample the table shows more than 150,000 distinct CDR3 sequences, 92% of which occur a single time. More than 0.07% of the sample is held by the ten biggest clonotypes.

Peripheral blood CD8+ and CD4+ T cells from healthy donors, Susac syndrome patients and multiple sclerosis patients were profiled by high-throughput TCR beta sequencing. Healthy donors were included as age- and sex-matched controls. Bulk CD8+ and CD4+ T cells were purified by magnetic negative isolation, while CD8+ TEMRA cells were enriched using FACS. Blood was collected in EDTA tubes and processed within 24 hours, with PBMCs isolated through density gradient centrifugation. PBMCs intended for TCR sequencing were cryopreserved in liquid nitrogen and thawed later in a water bath at 37 degrees C. The sorted or isolated CD4+, CD8+ and CD8+ TEMRA cells had a purity of 90% or higher. Overall study outcomes, separate from this receptor: The number of individuals in the TCR sequencing and HLA analysis was recognized as being relatively small.

Rearrangement joined TRBV18 to TRBJ2-7; 5 matching bases give a weak D call of TRBD2. The sequenced material came from CD4+ T cells from PBMCs. The TCR was taken from a human donor in good health. The CDR3 reads CASSPGFSYEQYF. In nucleotide form, the sequence is TGTGCCAGCTCCCCGGGGTTCTCCTACGAGCAGTACTTC.